Listed below are T cell receptor beta chains from one sample, sequenced in a study of blood T cell repertoires in COVID-19. This table comes from immunoSEQ multiplex PCR, and its TCRdb copy is limited to in-frame clones, with some not included. The table has about 34,000 clones, 80% to 95% seen once. Sequencing was performed on peripheral blood. These receptors all come from an elderly man with acute or convalescent COVID-19. CDR3s include the opening cysteine and the closing phenylalanine or tryptophan. A D gene is named only where the DNA matches it firmly. Clone size, where shown, is once, few, many, or a class for clones that have expanded.

J gene: TRBJ2-3; clone size: .; D gene: TRBD2; V gene: TRBV7-3; CDR3 protein: CASSPSGPTDTQYF; CDR3 DNA: TGTGCCAGCAGCCCTAGCGGTCCCACAGATACGCAGTATTTT
J gene: TRBJ1-5; clone size: .; D gene: .; V gene: TRBV28; CDR3 protein: CASGPYQPQHF; CDR3 DNA: TGTGCCAGCGGGCCCTATCAGCCCCAGCATTTT
J gene: TRBJ2-3; clone size: .; D gene: .; V gene: TRBV21-1; CDR3 protein: CASSKEGTNLTDTQYF; CDR3 DNA: TGTGCCAGCAGCAAAGAGGGGACAAACCTCACAGATACGCAGTATTTT
J gene: TRBJ1-1; clone size: .; D gene: TRBD1; V gene: TRBV4-2; CDR3 protein: CASSQVTGDPTEAFF; CDR3 DNA: TGTGCCAGCAGCCAAGTGACAGGGGATCCCACTGAAGCTTTCTTT
J gene: TRBJ2-2; clone size: .; D gene: .; V gene: TRBV10-2; CDR3 protein: CASESRDNPGELFF; CDR3 DNA: TGCGCCAGCGAAAGCAGGGACAATCCCGGGGAGCTGTTTTTT
J gene: TRBJ2-7; clone size: once; D gene: .; V gene: TRBV29-1; CDR3 protein: CSVARQGGYEQYF; CDR3 DNA: TGCAGCGTTGCCCGACAGGGAGGCTACGAGCAGTACTTC
J gene: TRBJ2-2; clone size: .; D gene: TRBD1; V gene: TRBV28; CDR3 protein: CASKRQGRRELFF; CDR3 DNA: TGTGCCAGCAAGAGACAGGGCCGCCGGGAGCTGTTTTTT
J gene: TRBJ2-7; clone size: once; D gene: TRBD1; V gene: TRBV10-3; CDR3 protein: CAIGTGGSYEQYF; CDR3 DNA: TGTGCCATTGGGACAGGGGGCTCCTACGAGCAGTACTTC
J gene: TRBJ2-3; clone size: .; D gene: TRBD2; V gene: TRBV2; CDR3 protein: CASSQGSGGAGYTQYF; CDR3 DNA: TGTGCCAGCAGCCAAGGTAGCGGGGGGGCCGGGTATACGCAGTATTTT
J gene: TRBJ2-7; clone size: .; D gene: TRBD1; V gene: TRBV24-1; CDR3 protein: CATSDLHPGTGAYEQYF; CDR3 DNA: TGTGCCACCAGTGATTTGCACCCTGGGACAGGAGCCTACGAGCAGTACTTC
J gene: TRBJ2-7; clone size: .; D gene: .; V gene: TRBV5-1; CDR3 protein: CASSPGVASASRRSYEQYF; CDR3 DNA: TGCGCCAGCAGCCCGGGGGTAGCCTCGGCCTCAAGAAGGTCCTACGAGCAGTACTTC
J gene: TRBJ1-4; clone size: .; D gene: .; V gene: TRBV19; CDR3 protein: CASRPVLENEKLFF; CDR3 DNA: TGTGCCAGTAGACCGGTGCTTGAAAATGAAAAACTGTTTTTT
J gene: TRBJ1-4; clone size: few; D gene: .; V gene: TRBV11-2; CDR3 protein: CASSSQGGPGEKLFF; CDR3 DNA: TGTGCCAGCAGCTCTCAGGGAGGCCCTGGTGAAAAACTGTTTTTT
J gene: TRBJ2-2; clone size: .; D gene: TRBD2; V gene: TRBV9; CDR3 protein: CASSVSRTSGGENTGELFF; CDR3 DNA: TGTGCCAGCAGCGTCTCGAGGACTAGCGGGGGGGAGAACACCGGGGAGCTGTTTTTT
J gene: TRBJ1-1; clone size: .; D gene: TRBD1; V gene: TRBV28; CDR3 protein: CASSSGGGVTEAFF; CDR3 DNA: TGTGCCAGCAGTTCAGGGGGCGGGGTCACTGAAGCTTTCTTT
J gene: TRBJ1-1; clone size: .; D gene: TRBD1; V gene: TRBV29-1; CDR3 protein: CSVRPTGDGTEAFF; CDR3 DNA: TGCAGCGTGAGACCGACAGGGGACGGCACTGAAGCTTTCTTT
J gene: TRBJ2-1; clone size: .; D gene: .; V gene: TRBV5-1; CDR3 protein: CASSLDSSYNEQFF; CDR3 DNA: TGCGCCAGCAGCTTGGACAGCTCCTACAATGAGCAGTTCTTC
J gene: TRBJ2-5; clone size: .; D gene: TRBD2; V gene: TRBV19; CDR3 protein: CASSGSGGETQYF; CDR3 DNA: TGTGCCAGTAGCGGTAGCGGGGGAGAGACCCAGTACTTC
J gene: TRBJ1-4; clone size: .; D gene: .; V gene: TRBV5-1; CDR3 protein: CASSPRTDEKLFF; CDR3 DNA: TGCGCCAGCAGCCCCCGGACAGATGAAAAACTGTTTTTT
J gene: TRBJ1-6; clone size: .; D gene: .; V gene: TRBV9; CDR3 protein: CASSVQGHNSPLHF; CDR3 DNA: TGTGCCAGCAGCGTACAGGGCCATAATTCACCCCTCCACTTT
J gene: TRBJ2-5; clone size: .; D gene: TRBD1; V gene: TRBV7-9; CDR3 protein: CASRSTGAQETQYF; CDR3 DNA: TGTGCCAGCAGATCTACAGGGGCCCAAGAGACCCAGTACTTC
J gene: TRBJ2-5; clone size: .; D gene: TRBD2; V gene: TRBV30; CDR3 protein: CAWSGMFSGGETQYF; CDR3 DNA: TGTGCCTGGAGTGGCATGTTTAGCGGGGGAGAGACCCAGTACTTC
J gene: TRBJ2-5; clone size: .; D gene: .; V gene: TRBV4-1; CDR3 protein: CASSHHPSRGPKEGTQYF; CDR3 DNA: TGCGCCAGCAGCCACCACCCATCCCGCGGGCCGAAAGAGGGGACCCAGTACTTC
J gene: TRBJ1-3; clone size: .; D gene: .; V gene: TRBV2; CDR3 protein: CASSVQARSGNTIYF; CDR3 DNA: TGTGCCAGCAGTGTACAGGCCCGCTCTGGAAACACCATATATTTT
J gene: TRBJ2-1; clone size: .; D gene: .; V gene: TRBV6-1; CDR3 protein: CASSEEEGGFVSEQFF; CDR3 DNA: TGTGCCAGCAGTGAAGAGGAGGGGGGGTTTGTTAGTGAGCAGTTCTTC
J gene: TRBJ1-5; clone size: .; D gene: .; V gene: TRBV19; CDR3 protein: CASSIDQRKLANQPQHF; CDR3 DNA: TGTGCCAGTAGTATAGATCAGCGCAAACTAGCAAATCAGCCCCAGCATTTT
J gene: TRBJ2-7; clone size: .; D gene: TRBD1; V gene: TRBV19; CDR3 protein: CASNPGQGKAYEQYF; CDR3 DNA: TGTGCCAGTAACCCGGGACAGGGGAAAGCCTACGAGCAGTACTTC
J gene: TRBJ2-3; clone size: few; D gene: TRBD2; V gene: TRBV6-1; CDR3 protein: CASSEGRLAARDTQYF; CDR3 DNA: TGTGCCAGCAGTGAAGGGAGGCTAGCGGCAAGAGATACGCAGTATTTT
J gene: TRBJ2-7; clone size: few; D gene: .; V gene: TRBV30; CDR3 protein: CAWSGPEQAYEQYF; CDR3 DNA: TGTGCCTGGAGTGGGCCCGAACAGGCTTACGAGCAGTACTTC
J gene: TRBJ2-2; clone size: .; D gene: .; V gene: TRBV28; CDR3 protein: CASSFLDYNTGELFF; CDR3 DNA: TGTGCCAGCAGTTTTTTGGACTACAACACCGGGGAGCTGTTTTTT
J gene: TRBJ1-2; clone size: .; D gene: TRBD1; V gene: TRBV9; CDR3 protein: CAREGTGVNYGYTF; CDR3 DNA: TGTGCCAGGGAAGGGACAGGGGTTAACTATGGCTACACCTTC
J gene: TRBJ2-5; clone size: .; D gene: TRBD1; V gene: TRBV7-2; CDR3 protein: CASSRDRGFETQYF; CDR3 DNA: TGTGCCAGCAGCCGGGACAGGGGATTTGAGACCCAGTACTTC
J gene: TRBJ1-1; clone size: .; D gene: TRBD1; V gene: TRBV2; CDR3 protein: CASCRDRGTEAFF; CDR3 DNA: TGTGCCAGTTGCCGGGACAGGGGTACTGAAGCTTTCTTT
J gene: TRBJ2-3; clone size: .; D gene: TRBD2; V gene: TRBV25-1; CDR3 protein: CASSSPLAGGPSDTQYF; CDR3 DNA: TGTGCCAGCAGTTCCCCTCTAGCGGGGGGGCCATCAGATACGCAGTATTTT
J gene: TRBJ2-1; clone size: .; D gene: TRBD1; V gene: TRBV6-1; CDR3 protein: CASSATNRDRMNEQFF; CDR3 DNA: TGTGCCAGCAGTGCGACGAACCGGGACAGGATGAATGAGCAGTTCTTC
J gene: TRBJ2-7; clone size: .; D gene: TRBD1; V gene: TRBV5-1; CDR3 protein: CASSLGAGGYEQYF; CDR3 DNA: TGCGCCAGCAGCTTGGGGGCAGGGGGCTACGAGCAGTACTTC
J gene: TRBJ2-7; clone size: .; D gene: .; V gene: TRBV3-1/TRBV3-2; CDR3 protein: CASSQGRDSVQYF; CDR3 DNA: TGTGCCAGCAGCCAAGGGCGGGACAGCGTTCAGTACTTC
J gene: TRBJ1-1; clone size: few; D gene: .; V gene: TRBV13; CDR3 protein: CASSPRTATGTEAFF; CDR3 DNA: TGTGCCAGCAGCCCCCGGACAGCAACGGGCACTGAAGCTTTCTTT
J gene: TRBJ1-2; clone size: .; D gene: TRBD1; V gene: TRBV7-2; CDR3 protein: CASSLDRGDYGYTF; CDR3 DNA: TGTGCCAGCAGCTTAGACAGGGGGGACTATGGCTACACCTTC
J gene: TRBJ2-1; clone size: .; D gene: TRBD2; V gene: TRBV7-2; CDR3 protein: CASRKTSGGKNEQFF; CDR3 DNA: TGTGCCAGCAGAAAGACTAGCGGGGGGAAGAATGAGCAGTTCTTC
J gene: TRBJ2-5; clone size: .; D gene: .; V gene: TRBV29-1; CDR3 protein: CSVQISQAAQYF; CDR3 DNA: TGCAGCGTACAGATTTCCCAAGCGGCCCAGTACTTC
J gene: TRBJ1-2; clone size: .; D gene: TRBD1; V gene: TRBV28; CDR3 protein: CASTLTGQAGGYTF; CDR3 DNA: TGTGCCAGCACTCTTACGGGACAGGCGGGGGGCTACACCTTC
J gene: TRBJ2-1; clone size: .; D gene: TRBD2; V gene: TRBV9; CDR3 protein: CASSAAGATYNEQFF; CDR3 DNA: TGTGCCAGCAGCGCAGCGGGGGCCACCTACAATGAGCAGTTCTTC
J gene: TRBJ2-3; clone size: .; D gene: TRBD2; V gene: TRBV5-1; CDR3 protein: CASSLVIGLAGDTQYF; CDR3 DNA: TGCGCCAGCAGCTTGGTTATCGGGCTAGCGGGAGATACGCAGTATTTT
J gene: TRBJ2-1; clone size: .; D gene: TRBD1; V gene: TRBV10-1; CDR3 protein: CASSPGTGGRNEQFF; CDR3 DNA: TGCGCCAGCAGTCCCGGGACAGGGGGCCGGAATGAGCAGTTCTTC
J gene: TRBJ2-1; clone size: .; D gene: .; V gene: TRBV5-5; CDR3 protein: CASSSVGGASYNEQFF; CDR3 DNA: TGTGCCAGCAGCTCGGTCGGTGGGGCCTCCTACAATGAGCAGTTCTTC
J gene: TRBJ1-2; clone size: .; D gene: .; V gene: TRBV9; CDR3 protein: CASSARQFWGYTF; CDR3 DNA: TGTGCCAGCAGCGCCCGACAGTTTTGGGGCTACACCTTC
J gene: TRBJ2-1; clone size: once; D gene: TRBD2; V gene: TRBV14; CDR3 protein: CASSQETLAGGLYNEQFF; CDR3 DNA: TGTGCCAGCAGCCAAGAGACGCTAGCGGGGGGACTCTACAATGAGCAGTTCTTC
J gene: TRBJ1-2; clone size: .; D gene: .; V gene: TRBV3-1/TRBV3-2; CDR3 protein: CASSQDDGRRNGYTF; CDR3 DNA: TGTGCCAGCAGCCAAGATGATGGGAGGAGAAATGGCTACACCTTC
J gene: TRBJ1-2; clone size: once; D gene: TRBD1; V gene: TRBV19; CDR3 protein: CASSGRTGNYGYTF; CDR3 DNA: TGTGCCAGTAGTGGTCGGACAGGGAACTATGGCTACACCTTC
J gene: TRBJ2-7; clone size: .; D gene: .; V gene: TRBV4-2; CDR3 protein: CASSQPLSGVVVEQYF; CDR3 DNA: TGTGCCAGCAGCCAACCCCTCTCGGGGGTAGTCGTCGAGCAGTACTTC
J gene: TRBJ2-2; clone size: .; D gene: .; V gene: TRBV7-2; CDR3 protein: CASSPDYLRTGELFF; CDR3 DNA: TGTGCCAGCAGTCCCGACTACTTAAGAACCGGGGAGCTGTTTTTT
J gene: TRBJ1-5; clone size: .; D gene: TRBD1; V gene: TRBV28; CDR3 protein: CASSLSRTGQFNQPQHF; CDR3 DNA: TGTGCCAGCAGTTTATCCCGGACGGGACAGTTCAATCAGCCCCAGCATTTT
J gene: TRBJ2-7; clone size: .; D gene: TRBD2; V gene: TRBV12-3/TRBV12-4; CDR3 protein: CASSLAGGYEQYF; CDR3 DNA: TGTGCCAGCAGTTTGGCGGGGGGCTACGAGCAGTACTTC
J gene: TRBJ2-5; clone size: .; D gene: .; V gene: TRBV18; CDR3 protein: CASSPLGRQETQYF; CDR3 DNA: TGTGCCAGCTCACCACTGGGGCGCCAAGAGACCCAGTACTTC